Here is one T cell receptor (beta chain) with its context. A read error may produce the germline difference seen at one junction end. The data are from a study of T cells in Graves' hyperthyroidism and ophthalmopathy. Amplification of TCR beta CDR3 regions used RNA as the template. The TCR CDR3 was amplified in a first-round RT-PCR using the HTBI primer set. From the multiplex PCR reads, TCRdb called clonotypes with MiXCR, one entry per CDR3 protein. The sample shows 50,000 to 75,000 distinct CDR3 sequences, just under 50% of them seen only once. The V gene's germline CDR1 is DFQATT and CDR2 SNEGSKA (reference sequence). The length of the CDR3 is 10 residues.

The V call is TRBV20-1, the J call TRBJ2-1; 9 nucleotides agree with TRBD2. This clonotype was obtained from a woman aged 25 to 39 with Graves' ophthalmopathy. Sequenced input: blood. The CDR3 nucleotides read TGCAGTGCGCCGGGACTAGCTTCCCTCTTC. Protein product: CSAPGLASLF.